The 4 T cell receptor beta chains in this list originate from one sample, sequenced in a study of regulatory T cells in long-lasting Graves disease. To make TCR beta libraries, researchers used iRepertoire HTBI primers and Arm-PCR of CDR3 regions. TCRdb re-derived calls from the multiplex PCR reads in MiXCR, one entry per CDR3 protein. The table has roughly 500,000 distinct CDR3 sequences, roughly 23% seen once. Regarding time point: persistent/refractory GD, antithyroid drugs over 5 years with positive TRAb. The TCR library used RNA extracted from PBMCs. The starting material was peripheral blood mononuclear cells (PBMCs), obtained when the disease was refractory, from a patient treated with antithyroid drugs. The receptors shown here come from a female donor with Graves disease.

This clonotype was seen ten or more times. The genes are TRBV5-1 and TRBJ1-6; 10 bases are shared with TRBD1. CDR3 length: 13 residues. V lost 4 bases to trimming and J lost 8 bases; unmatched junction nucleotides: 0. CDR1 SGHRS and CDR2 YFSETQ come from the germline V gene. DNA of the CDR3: TGCGCCAGCAGCGGGACAGGGGATTCACCCCTCCACTTT. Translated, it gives CASSGTGDSPLHF.

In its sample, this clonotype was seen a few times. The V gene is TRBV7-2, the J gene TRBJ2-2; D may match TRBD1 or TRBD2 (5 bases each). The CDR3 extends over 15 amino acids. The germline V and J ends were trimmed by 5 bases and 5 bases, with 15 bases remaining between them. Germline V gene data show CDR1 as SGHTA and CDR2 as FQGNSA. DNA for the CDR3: TGTGCCAGCAGCCAGCCAGGTTGGGGGACCGGGGAGCTGTTTTTT. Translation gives CASSQPGWGTGELFF.

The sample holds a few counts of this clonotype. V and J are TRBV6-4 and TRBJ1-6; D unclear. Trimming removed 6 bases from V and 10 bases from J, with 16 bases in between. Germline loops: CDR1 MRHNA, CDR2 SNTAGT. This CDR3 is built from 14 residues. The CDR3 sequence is CASSPGPERSPLHF. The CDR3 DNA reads TGTGCCAGCAGCCCGGGCCCAGAAAGGTCACCCCTCCACTTT.

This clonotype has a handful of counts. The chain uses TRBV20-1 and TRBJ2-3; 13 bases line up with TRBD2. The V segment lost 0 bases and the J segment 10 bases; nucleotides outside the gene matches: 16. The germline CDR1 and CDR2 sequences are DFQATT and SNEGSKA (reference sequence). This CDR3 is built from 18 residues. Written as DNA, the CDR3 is TGCAGTGCTAGAGATCTGAGAGGACTAGCGGGAGTCGGGGGTGCGCAGTATTTT. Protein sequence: CSARDLRGLAGVGGAQYF.